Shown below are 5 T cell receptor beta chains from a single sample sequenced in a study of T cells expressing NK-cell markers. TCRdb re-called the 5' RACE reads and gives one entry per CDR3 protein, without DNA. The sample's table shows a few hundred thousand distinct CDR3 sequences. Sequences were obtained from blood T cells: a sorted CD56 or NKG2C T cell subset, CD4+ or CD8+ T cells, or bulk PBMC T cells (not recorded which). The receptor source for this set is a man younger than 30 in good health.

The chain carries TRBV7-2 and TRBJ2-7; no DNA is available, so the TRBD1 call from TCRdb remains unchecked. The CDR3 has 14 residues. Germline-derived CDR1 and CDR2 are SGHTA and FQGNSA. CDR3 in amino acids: CASSLRQGEYEQYF. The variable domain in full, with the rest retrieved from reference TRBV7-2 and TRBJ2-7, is GAGVSQSPSNKVTEKGKDVELRCDPISGHTALYWYRQSLGQGLEFLIYFQGNSAPDKSGLPSDRFSAERTGGSVSTLTIQRTQQEDSAVYLCASSLRQGEYEQYFGPGTRLTVT.

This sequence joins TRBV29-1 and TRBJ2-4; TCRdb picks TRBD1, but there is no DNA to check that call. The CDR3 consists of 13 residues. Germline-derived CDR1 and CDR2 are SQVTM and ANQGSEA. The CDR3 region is CSAQGGAKNIQYF.

The CDR3 sequence: CASSSGQADTQYF. The chain carries TRBV18 and TRBJ2-3; TCRdb proposes TRBD1, but this gene call is untestable without DNA. The CDR3 covers 13 residues. Germline V lookup: CDR1 KGHSH, CDR2 LQKENI.

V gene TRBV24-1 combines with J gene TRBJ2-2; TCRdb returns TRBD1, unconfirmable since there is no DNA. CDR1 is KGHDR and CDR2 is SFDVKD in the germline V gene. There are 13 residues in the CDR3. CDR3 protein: CAIGDTNTGELFF.

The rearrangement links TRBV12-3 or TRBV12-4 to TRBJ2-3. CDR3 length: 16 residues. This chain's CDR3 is CASRGRTGLSQITQYF.